The rows below give T cell receptor beta chains drawn from one sample of a study of cytomegalovirus exposure and HLA in healthy donors. Assay: immunoSEQ multiplex PCR; the TCRdb copy retains only in-frame clones and omits some. Counted here are roughly 100,000 clones, approximately 76% occurring once; the ten biggest clones make up about 7%. Sequencing was carried out using PBMCs. The source is a man aged 35 to 55 in good health and CMV-seropositive. CDR3s include the opening cysteine and the closing phenylalanine or tryptophan. A D gene is named only where the DNA matches it firmly. Rows may omit the clone size; those that give it use once, few, many or a size class.

j_call	v_call	clone_size	d_call	cdr3_nt	cdr3_aa
TRBJ2-1	TRBV5-4	.	.	TGTGCCAGCAGCTGGCGAATCATGGGACTTCCCCAACCCAATGAGCAGTTCTTC	CASSWRIMGLPQPNEQFF
TRBJ2-1	TRBV7-3	.	TRBD1	TGTGCCAGCAGCTTAGAGGACAGGACCTACAATGAGCAGTTCTTC	CASSLEDRTYNEQFF
TRBJ1-2	TRBV4-1	.	.	TGCGCCAGCAGCCCAATAGACCTCGGGGGCTACACCTTC	CASSPIDLGGYTF
TRBJ2-3	TRBV5-1	.	.	TGCGCCAGCAGCTTGGCAGGCACAACAAGCACAGATACGCAGTATTTT	CASSLAGTTSTDTQYF
TRBJ2-7	TRBV6-1	.	.	TGTGCCAGCAGTCCACAGGGAAACGAGCAGTACTTC	CASSPQGNEQYF
TRBJ2-1	TRBV7-3	.	TRBD2	TGTGCCAGCAGCTCCCAAGCGGGGGCGGGAAATGAGCAGTTCTTC	CASSSQAGAGNEQFF
TRBJ1-2	TRBV27	.	TRBD1	TGTGCCAGCAGTCCCCCGACAGGGAAGGGCTACACCTTC	CASSPPTGKGYTF
TRBJ2-1	TRBV5-6	.	.	TGTGCCACCTCGCCGGGCGCGGGATATGAGCAGTTCTTC	CATSPGAGYEQFF
TRBJ2-1	TRBV2	.	.	TGTGCCAGCTCGATTGGGAGCGGGCAGTTCTTC	CASSIGSGQFF
TRBJ2-5	TRBV18	.	TRBD2	TGTGCCAGCTCACCGGGACTAGCGGGGGAAGAGACCCAGTACTTC	CASSPGLAGEETQYF
TRBJ1-1	TRBV7-2	few	TRBD1	TGTGCCAGCAGGCCAGGGGGCTTCACTGAAGCTTTCTTT	CASRPGGFTEAFF
TRBJ1-2	TRBV5-1	.	.	TGCGCCAGCAGCTACAATGGGGGGTCGGATGGCTACACCTTC	CASSYNGGSDGYTF
TRBJ2-2	TRBV21-1	.	.	TGTGCCAGCAGCAATTTCCGAAAAACAGGAGACACCGGGGAGCTGTTTTTT	CASSNFRKTGDTGELFF
TRBJ2-3	TRBV4-3	.	.	TGCGCCAGCAGCCAAAGTAATCGGGGGGCGGGAGAGTATAACACGCAGTATTTT	CASSQSNRGAGEYNTQYF
TRBJ2-3	TRBV11-3	.	TRBD2	TGTGCCAGCAGCTTATCAATGGGGACTAGCGGGACAGATACGCAGTATTTT	CASSLSMGTSGTDTQYF
TRBJ2-1	TRBV6-6	.	TRBD1	TGTGCCAGCAGCCCCCGACAGGGCTACAATGAGCAGTTCTTC	CASSPRQGYNEQFF
TRBJ1-5	TRBV19	.	.	TGTGCCAGTAGCCTCTCTGGGGGCGATCAGCCCCAGCATTTT	CASSLSGGDQPQHF
TRBJ1-2	TRBV7-9	.	TRBD1	TGTGCCAGCAGCTCTGCGGGGCAGGGGGCGACTAACTATGGCTACACCTTC	CASSSAGQGATNYGYTF
TRBJ1-5	TRBV4-1	once	TRBD1	TGCGCCAGCAGCCCTTGGACAGGGGGTGATCAGCCCCAGCATTTT	CASSPWTGGDQPQHF
TRBJ1-4	TRBV5-1	.	.	TGCGCCAGCAGCCCTGCTGGACAGAATGAAAAACTGTTTTTT	CASSPAGQNEKLFF
TRBJ1-1	TRBV5-4	.	.	TGTGCCAGCAGCTTGGCACAGCCGAACACTGAAGCTTTCTTT	CASSLAQPNTEAFF
TRBJ2-2	TRBV2	.	TRBD2	TGTGCCAGCAGTGAGGAGCGGGGTTGGACCGGGGAGCTGTTTTTT	CASSEERGWTGELFF
TRBJ2-7	TRBV6-5	.	TRBD2	TGTGCCAGCCGCGGGAGTTACGAGCAGTACTTC	CASRGSYEQYF
TRBJ2-5	TRBV28	.	.	TGTGCCAGCAGTTTATCCCTAGGAGAGACCCAGTACTTC	CASSLSLGETQYF
TRBJ1-6	TRBV5-1	.	TRBD1	TGCGCCAGCAGCTTGGAGGGGCGGACAGGGGGCAGTTCACCCCTCCACTTT	CASSLEGRTGGSSPLHF
TRBJ2-7	TRBV7-9	.	.	TGTGCCAGCAGCGCGATAGCGGCGAGCTCCTACGAGCAGTACTTC	CASSAIAASSYEQYF
TRBJ2-1	TRBV29-1	.	TRBD2	TGCAGCGGATTGGGACTAAATTACAATGAGCAGTTCTTC	CSGLGLNYNEQFF
TRBJ1-2	TRBV6-5	.	TRBD1	TGTGCCAGCAGTGACAGGGGAAACTATGGCTACACCTTC	CASSDRGNYGYTF
TRBJ2-1	TRBV6-5	.	.	TGTGCCAGCAGAAACGGGGGGCACTACAATGAGCAGTTCTTC	CASRNGGHYNEQFF
TRBJ2-3	TRBV5-4	many	TRBD2	TGTGCCAGCAGCCCAGTCGCCGGGACTAGCGGCTCAGATACGCAGTATTTT	CASSPVAGTSGSDTQYF
TRBJ2-7	TRBV5-4	.	TRBD2	TGTGCCAGCAGCTTGTGGGCGGGAGGTGGTAGCGAGCAGTACTTC	CASSLWAGGGSEQYF
TRBJ2-7	TRBV6-6	.	TRBD1	TGTGCCAGCAGTTACCGGGACAGGGTGTATGGGCAGTACTTC	CASSYRDRVYGQYF
TRBJ2-1	TRBV9	.	TRBD2	TGTGCCAGCAGCGTAGATCCAGCGGGAGTCGGAGAGCAGTTCTTC	CASSVDPAGVGEQFF
TRBJ1-4	TRBV5-4	.	TRBD1	TGTGCCAGCAGCTTGTCCACAGGGGGGGTTGAAAAACTGTTTTTT	CASSLSTGGVEKLFF
TRBJ2-7	TRBV9	.	TRBD2	TGTGCCAGCAGCGTAGGGCTGGCCGGGAGGGTGGACGAGCAGTACTTC	CASSVGLAGRVDEQYF
TRBJ2-5	TRBV15	.	TRBD2	TGTGCCACCAGCAGAGACCTTAGCGGGGGGATAGAGACCCAGTACTTC	CATSRDLSGGIETQYF
TRBJ1-1	TRBV19	once	.	TGTGCCAGTAATTTCGGGAGGTCGGCCTACACTGAAGCTTTCTTT	CASNFGRSAYTEAFF
TRBJ2-7	TRBV4-2	.	TRBD2	TGTGCCAGCAGCCAAGCGGCGGGGGGACTTTCCTACGAGCAGTACTTC	CASSQAAGGLSYEQYF
TRBJ2-3	TRBV7-7	few	TRBD1	TGTGCTAGCAGCTTGACAGGGTCGGGCACAGATACGCAGTATTTT	CASSLTGSGTDTQYF
TRBJ2-4	TRBV19	.	TRBD2	TGTGCCAGTAGTATTTCCGGACTAGCGGTAGCCAAAAACATTCAGTACTTC	CASSISGLAVAKNIQYF
TRBJ1-6	TRBV28	.	TRBD1	TGTGCCGGCAGACAGGGGAATTCACCCCTCCACTTT	CAGRQGNSPLHF
TRBJ1-2	TRBV7-2	.	TRBD1	TGTGCCAGCAGCTTAGCGGCCGGGACAGGTGGCTACACCTTC	CASSLAAGTGGYTF
TRBJ1-1	TRBV5-1	.	.	TGCGCCAGCAGCTCCTTGGACAGGAACACTGAAGCTTTCTTT	CASSSLDRNTEAFF
TRBJ2-1	TRBV28	.	.	TGTGCCAGCAGTTCTGGGCGGGTTTACAATGAGCAGTTCTTC	CASSSGRVYNEQFF
TRBJ2-1	TRBV27	.	TRBD2	TGTGCCAGCAGTTTAGGTAGCGGGACTGAGTTCTTC	CASSLGSGTEFF
TRBJ1-6	TRBV6-5	.	TRBD1	TGTGCCAGCAGTTACGAGACAGGGATACGTCCCCTCCACTTT	CASSYETGIRPLHF
TRBJ2-1	TRBV29-1	few	TRBD1	TGCAGCGTTGAAGCGAGGGCGACAGGGTCCAATGAGCAGTTCTTC	CSVEARATGSNEQFF
TRBJ1-1	TRBV7-9	.	.	TGTGCCAGCAGCTTAGATGGTGTGGGGGGAGGAACTGAAGCTTTCTTT	CASSLDGVGGGTEAFF
TRBJ1-2	TRBV19	.	.	TGTGCCAGTTGCCCCCGGGACACCAGAAACTATGGCTACACCTTC	CASCPRDTRNYGYTF